This TCR beta chain stems from a study of cytomegalovirus exposure and HLA in healthy donors. Turning to this clone: Its target is unknown.

Germline CDR1 is MNHEY and CDR2 is SMNVEV (reference sequence). V shed 5 bases and J 2 bases; nucleotides not matched to a gene: 8. The CDR3 covers 15 residues. General study findings and limits: Reports credit the classifier with highly specific, highly sensitive diagnosis of cytomegalovirus status.

TCRdb's copy holds only in-frame clones and misses some; the assay was immunoSEQ multiplex PCR. The repertoire consists of some 140,000 clones, with roughly 86% occurring once and the leading ten covering almost 1.5%. This chain connects TRBV27 to TRBJ2-7; 8 nucleotides match TRBD1. The sequence came from a woman younger than 45 in good health and CMV-seronegative. The sample was PBMCs. CDR3 nucleotide sequence: TGTGCCAGCAGTCCAGGGACAGGAAGTGCCTACGAGCAGTACTTC. Protein: CASSPGTGSAYEQYF.